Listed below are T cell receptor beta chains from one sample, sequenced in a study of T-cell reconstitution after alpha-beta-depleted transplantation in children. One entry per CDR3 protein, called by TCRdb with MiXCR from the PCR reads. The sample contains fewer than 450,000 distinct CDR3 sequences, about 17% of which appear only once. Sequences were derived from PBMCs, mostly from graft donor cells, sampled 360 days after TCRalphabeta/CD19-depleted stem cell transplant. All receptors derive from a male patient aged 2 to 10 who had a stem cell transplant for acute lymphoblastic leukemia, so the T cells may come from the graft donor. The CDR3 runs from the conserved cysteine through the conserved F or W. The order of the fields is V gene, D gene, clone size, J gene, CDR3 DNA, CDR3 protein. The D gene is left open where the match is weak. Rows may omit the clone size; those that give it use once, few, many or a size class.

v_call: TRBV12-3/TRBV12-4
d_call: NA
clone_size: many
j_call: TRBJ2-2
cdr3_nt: TGTGCCAGCAGGGAACAGGTTTCGGCCGGGGAGCTGTTTTTT
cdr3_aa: CASREQVSAGELFF

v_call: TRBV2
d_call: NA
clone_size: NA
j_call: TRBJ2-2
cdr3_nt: TGTGCCAGCAGTGAGGGCCTGCTCGGGACACCTTCTGCCGGGGAGCTGTTTTTT
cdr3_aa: CASSEGLLGTPSAGELFF

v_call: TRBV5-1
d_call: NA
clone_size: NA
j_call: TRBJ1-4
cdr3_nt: TGCGCCAGCAGCTTGGGCCCCCAGGGGACGACTAATGAAAAACTGTTTTTT
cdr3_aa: CASSLGPQGTTNEKLFF

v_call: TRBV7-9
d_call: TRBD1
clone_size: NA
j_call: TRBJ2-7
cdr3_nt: TGTGCCAGCAGCGTCACCGGACAGGCCTACGAGCAGTACTTC
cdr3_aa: CASSVTGQAYEQYF

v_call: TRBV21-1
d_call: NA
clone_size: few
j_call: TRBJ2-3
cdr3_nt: TGTGCCAGGCTCGCTCCCTTGTTGTCTCGCACAGATACGCAGTATTTT
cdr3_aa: CARLAPLLSRTDTQYF

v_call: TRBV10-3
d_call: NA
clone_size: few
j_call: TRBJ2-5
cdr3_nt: TGTGCCATCAGTGGGGGACTGGGGGCATTTGAGACCCAGTACTTC
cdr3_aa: CAISGGLGAFETQYF

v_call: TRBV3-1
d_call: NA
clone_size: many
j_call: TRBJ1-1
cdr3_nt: TGTGCCAGCAGCCAAGTCGGGGGTGGCACTGAAGCTTTCTTT
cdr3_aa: CASSQVGGGTEAFF

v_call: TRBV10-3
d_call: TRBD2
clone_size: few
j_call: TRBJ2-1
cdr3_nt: TGTGCCATCAGTGAGTCGGGACTAGCGGACAATGAGCAGTTCTTC
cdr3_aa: CAISESGLADNEQFF

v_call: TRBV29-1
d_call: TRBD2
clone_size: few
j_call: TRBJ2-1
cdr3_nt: TGCAGCGTTGAACAGCCTAGCGGGAGCGGCGAGCAGTTCTTC
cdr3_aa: CSVEQPSGSGEQFF

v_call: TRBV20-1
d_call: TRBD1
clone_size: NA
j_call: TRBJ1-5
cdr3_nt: TGCAGTGCTGGACAGGGTCGCAATCAGCCCCAGCATTTT
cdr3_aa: CSAGQGRNQPQHF

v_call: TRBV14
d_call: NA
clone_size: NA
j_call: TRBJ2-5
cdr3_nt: TGTGCCAGCAGCCAAGACCAGAGGCTGTCCTGGGGTCTACAGGGATTGATGTACCAAGAGACCCAGTACTTC
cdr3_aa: CASSQDQRLSWGLQGLMYQETQYF

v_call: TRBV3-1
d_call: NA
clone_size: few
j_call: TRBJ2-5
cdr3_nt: TGTGCCAGCAGCCCCGGGATAAAAGAGACCCAGTACTTC
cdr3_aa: CASSPGIKETQYF

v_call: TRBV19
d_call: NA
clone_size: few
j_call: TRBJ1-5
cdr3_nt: TGTGCCAGTAGTATAGGCGCAAATCAGCCCCAGCATTTT
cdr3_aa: CASSIGANQPQHF

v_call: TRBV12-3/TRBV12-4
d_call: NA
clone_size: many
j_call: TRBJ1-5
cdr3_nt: TGTGCCAGCAGTTCATTCTCTAGCAATCAGCCCCAGCATTTT
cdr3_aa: CASSSFSSNQPQHF